This T cell receptor (beta chain) appears in the sequencing data of a study of identical twins (dated by TCRdb to about 2016). The study in broad terms: To test whether fetal clonotypes persist, this study deep-sequenced TCR alpha and beta repertoires from monozygotic twins, from unrelated adults of various ages, and from cord blood. To rule out contamination, replicate twin experiments were performed at different times with different library preparation protocols.

Only healthy Caucasian donors were included. The twin cohort comprised three pairs of female monozygotic twins, all aged roughly 18 to 30 years. Peripheral blood mononuclear cells were the source from which RNA for the TCR libraries was isolated. The library was made by 5' RACE. Sequenced on an Illumina HiSeq 2000. Template switching introduced a universal primer binding site; the final cDNA contained a unique molecular identifier, enabling accurate counting of TCR cDNA molecules. Specific primers in the conserved constant-segment region were used to synthesize first-strand cDNA for the TCR alpha and beta chains. To control for contamination, each cDNA library was double barcoded with a SMART-Mk sample barcode plus Illumina barcodes. Two successive PCR steps introduced TruSeq adapter sequences along with Illumina sample barcodes. The Illumina HiSeq platform was used with custom primers to sequence TCR alpha and beta cDNA libraries. As for the authors' bioinformatics: Raw reads were processed with MiGEC to extract unique molecular identifiers, and MiXCR was used to determine CDR3 positions. Recombination models were inferred per individual with the repgenHMM and IGoR tools using an EM algorithm. The tcR package in R was used for shared clonotype analysis, with sharing normalized by the product of cloneset sizes. To study raw recombination free of thymic and clonal selection effects, out-of-frame nonproductive sequences were analyzed. The public sequencing data were trimmed at Q25 with fastp and processed into clonotypes with MiXCR by TCRdb, which kept only in-frame beta chains. Rows with a matching CDR3 protein are joined into one entry that keeps the most common DNA and genes. The V and J calls and clone size are TCRdb's, not the authors'. The sample table contains nearly 650,000 distinct CDR3 sequences; only one count was recorded for roughly 6.6% of them. The ten largest clones add up to 1.5% to 2% of the sample.

Per the germline V gene, MNHNS is the CDR1 and SASEGT is the CDR2. After removal of 4 bases from V and 3 bases from J, the junction retains 8 bases not matched to a gene. Taken from cysteine to phenylalanine, the CDR3 has 19 residues. Only the CDR3 part of the read is kept: 57 bases, read in frame from the first base. What the authors observed across the whole study: Abundant cord blood beta clonotypes carried fewer insertions; young adult naive repertoires showed a weaker similar trend, while memory repertoires showed none. Zero-insertion analyses could be partly confounded by invariant T cells such as MAIT and iNKT, although diverse VJ usage argued against such confounding for most clonotypes. A weaker excess of twin sharing was found in beta out-of-frame sequences because the signal-to-noise ratio was lowered by fewer shared sequences. Because the same donors could not be followed over many years, conclusions were based on cross-sectional statistical analysis. In monozygotic twins, recombination models systematically underestimated out-of-frame TCR alpha sharing, but the models matched the sharing seen between unrelated individuals. Compared with coincidental sharing between unrelated individuals, an excess of low generation-probability sequences was observed among out-of-frame TCR alpha sequences shared between twins.

This clonotype was counted a few times. The specificity of this receptor is unknown. Base qualities are missing; no much larger clone stands one base away. The data were also submitted as part of a second study, on yellow fever vaccine responses in identical twins. The other study reports the following: The T cell response to vaccination in identical twins was reported by the authors to appear partly convergent and partly personalized. Focusing on identical twins, the study followed the T cell clones that responded to the vaccine, and did so with precision.

The chain is made from TRBV6-1 and TRBJ2-2; the junction holds 16 bases that match TRBD2. What was sequenced was PBMCs. The origin of this receptor is a woman aged 18 to 35 in good health. The nucleotide sequence is given as TGTGCCAGCAGTGCCGGGACTAGCGGGAGGGCCCTGTACACCGGGGAGCTGTTTTTT. Translated, this is CASSAGTSGRALYTGELFF.